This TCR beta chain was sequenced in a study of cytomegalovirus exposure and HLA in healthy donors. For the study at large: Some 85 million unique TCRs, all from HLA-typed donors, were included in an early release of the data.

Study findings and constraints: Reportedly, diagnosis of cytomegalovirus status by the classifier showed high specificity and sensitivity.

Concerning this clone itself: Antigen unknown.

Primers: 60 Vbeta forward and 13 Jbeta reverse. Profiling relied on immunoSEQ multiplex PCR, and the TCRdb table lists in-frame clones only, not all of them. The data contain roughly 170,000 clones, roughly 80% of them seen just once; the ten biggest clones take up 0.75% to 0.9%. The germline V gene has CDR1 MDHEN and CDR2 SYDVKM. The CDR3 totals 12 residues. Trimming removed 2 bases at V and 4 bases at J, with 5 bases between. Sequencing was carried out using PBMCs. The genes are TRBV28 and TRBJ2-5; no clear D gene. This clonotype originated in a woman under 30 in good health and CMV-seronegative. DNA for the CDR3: TGTGCCAGCAGTTTACCTAGAGAGACCCAGTACTTC. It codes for CASSLPRETQYF.